The clone carrying this TCR beta chain was seen a few times. PCR used 60 Vbeta primers and 13 Jbeta primers. Sequencing used immunoSEQ multiplex PCR; TCRdb keeps in-frame clones, though not all of them. The table has about 100,000 clones, about 68% seen once. These data belong to a study of cytomegalovirus exposure and HLA in healthy donors. The ends lost 6 bases at V and 0 bases at J; junction bases unmatched: 5. This CDR3 contains 15 residues. CDR1 SNHLY and CDR2 FYNNEI come from the germline V gene. This receptor was taken from a male donor in good health and CMV-seropositive. The sequenced sample consisted of PBMCs. V gene TRBV2 combines with J gene TRBJ1-5; 7 nucleotides align to TRBD1. The CDR3 DNA reads as TGTGCCAGCAGAGAGGGACAGAATAGCAATCAGCCCCAGCATTTT. Encoded protein: CASREGQNSNQPQHF.